The rows below give T cell receptor beta chains drawn from one sample of a study of blood T cell repertoires in COVID-19. Clones were read by immunoSEQ multiplex PCR, and TCRdb kept only the in-frame ones, dropping some. The table includes 250,000 to 350,000 clones, more than 70% detected once. Sequenced input: peripheral blood. These receptors all stem from a woman aged 45 to 65 who had recovered from COVID-19. Both conserved end residues are part of each CDR3. Each record gives: J gene, V gene, clone size, D gene, CDR3 DNA, CDR3 protein. A D gene is named only where the DNA matches it firmly. The size entry is marked missing in some rows and otherwise reads once, few, many or a size class.

J: TRBJ1-3
V: TRBV5-4
size: few
D: .
DNA: TGTGCCAGCAGTGCTGGAGGGGAATCTGGAAACACCATATATTTT
CDR3: CASSAGGESGNTIYF

J: TRBJ2-1
V: TRBV7-3
size: .
D: TRBD2
DNA: TGTGCCAGCAGCCGGGGAACTAGCGGGAGGCCCAATGAGCAGTTCTTC
CDR3: CASSRGTSGRPNEQFF

J: TRBJ1-1
V: TRBV6-6
size: .
D: TRBD1
DNA: TGTGCCAGCACCAACAGAATAGGGACAGGGAACGCTGAAGCTTTCTTT
CDR3: CASTNRIGTGNAEAFF

J: TRBJ1-4
V: TRBV28
size: .
D: .
DNA: TGTGCCAGCACCCTGTCAATTAGGGGTAATGAAAAACTGTTTTTT
CDR3: CASTLSIRGNEKLFF

J: TRBJ2-4
V: TRBV4-1
size: .
D: TRBD1
DNA: TGCGCCAGCAGCCAAGAAGGAGGGAGGACAGGGGGCATTCAGTACTTC
CDR3: CASSQEGGRTGGIQYF

J: TRBJ2-5
V: TRBV19
size: .
D: TRBD2
DNA: TGTGCCACCCGGGCGGGTCTAGCGGGAGGGCCTTTGGGAGAGACCCAGTACTTC
CDR3: CATRAGLAGGPLGETQYF

J: TRBJ1-2
V: TRBV7-7
size: .
D: .
DNA: TGTGCCAGCAGCCAAAGGCAGGGATGGAGGGATGGCTACACCTTC
CDR3: CASSQRQGWRDGYTF

J: TRBJ1-2
V: TRBV5-1
size: .
D: .
DNA: TGCGCCAGCAGCTTGGGCTCCAGGGCTGACTATGGCTACACCTTC
CDR3: CASSLGSRADYGYTF

J: TRBJ1-3
V: TRBV28
size: .
D: .
DNA: TGTGCCAGCAGTATGGGGCCGCTACTCTCTGGAAACACCATATATTTT
CDR3: CASSMGPLLSGNTIYF

J: TRBJ1-2
V: TRBV27
size: once
D: .
DNA: TGTGCCAGCAAAATATCGGGAGACTATGGCTACACCTTC
CDR3: CASKISGDYGYTF

J: TRBJ2-2
V: TRBV10-3
size: .
D: TRBD1
DNA: TGTGCCACAAAGCCTAGACAGGGCTACACCGGGGAGCTGTTTTTT
CDR3: CATKPRQGYTGELFF